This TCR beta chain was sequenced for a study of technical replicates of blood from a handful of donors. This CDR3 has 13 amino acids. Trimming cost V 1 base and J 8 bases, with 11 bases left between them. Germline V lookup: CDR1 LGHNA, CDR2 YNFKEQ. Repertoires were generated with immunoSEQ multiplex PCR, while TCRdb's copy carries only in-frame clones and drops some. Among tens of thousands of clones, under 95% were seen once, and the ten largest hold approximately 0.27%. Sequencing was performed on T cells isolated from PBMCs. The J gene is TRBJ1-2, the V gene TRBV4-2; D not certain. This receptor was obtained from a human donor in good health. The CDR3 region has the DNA TGTGCCAGCAGCCAAGTGGCGGGCGAGGGCTACACCTTC. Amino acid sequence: CASSQVAGEGYTF.